This TCR beta chain was captured in a study of CXCR3-negative and CXCR3-positive naive CD8 T cells. UMI-labeled TRB cDNA libraries were prepared by 5' RACE. TCRdb re-called the 5' RACE reads, yielding one record per CDR3 amino acid sequence without DNA. Its listing shows about 41,000 distinct CDR3 sequences. Notes on the study in general: The level of CXCR3 expression partially decreased after cryopreservation; the majority of assays used fresh PBMCs. Diversity in memory CD8+ cells fell much lower than the comparably high levels seen in both naive subsets.

Germline V gene sequence: CDR1 SGHTA, CDR2 FQGTGA. This CDR3 has 14 amino acids. Regarding this clonotype: The antigen is not known.

The sample was naive CXCR3- CD8+ T cells from blood. Subset denoted: CD45RO-CCR7+CD27+CD95- naive CD8+ T cells lacking CXCR3 (TNR3-). J is TRBJ1-1 and V is TRBV7-3; the D call of TRBD1 rests on TCRdb alone, since no DNA is present to check it. This receptor was obtained from a human donor in good health. Some clones in this sample may be carry-over from other donors' samples. The CDR3 loop reads CASSIVRGGTEAFF.